The 28 T cell receptor beta chains below all came from one sample that was sequenced in a study of T-cell memory formation after mild COVID-19. A single record per CDR3 protein comes from TCRdb applying MiXCR to the 5' RACE reads. The sample records about 180,000 distinct CDR3 sequences, around 16% being singletons. Sample: PBMCs or a T cell subset sorted from them (not recorded which). These receptors were obtained from an adult woman who had mild COVID-19 (a few samples of this study predate the infection). Cell type and time point are not known.

This clonotype occurred many times. This sequence joins TRBV27 and TRBJ2-3; 12 bases align to TRBD1. Per germline, CDR1 MNHEY and CDR2 SMNVEV (reference sequence). The CDR3 runs 17 residues. V lost 2 bases to trimming and J lost 3 bases; unmatched junction nucleotides: 6. CDR3 bases: TGTGCCAGCAGTTTAGGGGACAGGGGGCGCGGTACAGATACGCAGTATTTT. It codes for CASSLGDRGRGTDTQYF.

The V call is TRBV6-6, the J call TRBJ1-1, with 10 bases that match TRBD1. V shed 0 bases, J shed 6 bases, and the junction held 10 bases outside the gene matches. CDR1 MNHNY and CDR2 SVGAGI come from the germline V gene (reference sequence). The CDR3 has 17 amino acids. The DNA for the CDR3 is TGTGCCAGCAGTTACTCCCCGGGACAGGGGACAGGCGCTGAAGCTTTCTTT. Amino acid sequence: CASSYSPGQGTGAEAFF.

The chain combines TRBV4-1 with TRBJ1-1; 7 bases fit TRBD1. The germline gives CDR1 MGHRA, CDR2 YSYEKL. V shed 0 bases and J 10 bases; nucleotides not matched to a gene: 5. CDR3 length: 13 residues. As DNA, the CDR3 is TGCGCCAGCAGCCAAGATGTAGCAGGGGGAGCTTTCTTT. Protein product: CASSQDVAGGAFF.

The chain has TRBV20-1 and TRBJ2-7; 8 nucleotides line up with TRBD2. Germline CDR1 reads DFQATT; CDR2 reads SNEGSKA (reference sequence). V was clipped by 5 bases and J by 1 base; unmatched bases: 10. The CDR3 sequence is 15 residues long. As DNA, the CDR3 is TGCAGTGCTCCGCGCATCGGGGGGGTTTCCTACGAGCAGTACTTC. Amino acid sequence: CSAPRIGGVSYEQYF.

This clonotype was seen more than once but under ten times. The rearrangement links TRBV6-6 to TRBJ1-5; no clear D gene. CDR3 length equals 16 residues. V lost 0 bases to trimming and J lost 0 bases, with 9 bases between them. Germline-derived CDR1 and CDR2 are MNHNY and SVGAGI (reference sequence). DNA of the CDR3: TGTGCCAGCAGTTACTCCGGGGTTAATAGCAATCAGCCCCAGCATTTT. Its translation: CASSYSGVNSNQPQHF.

Only a few counts were recorded for this clonotype. The chain combines TRBV20-1 with TRBJ2-3; 8 positions agree with TRBD2. The J segment lost 2 bases and the V segment lost 3 bases, leaving 7 bases of the junction unmatched. The germline V gene has CDR1 DFQATT and CDR2 SNEGSKA (reference sequence). The CDR3 has 15 residues. The CDR3 reads CSARGREDITDTQYF. In DNA form, the CDR3 reads TGCAGTGCTAGGGGGCGGGAGGACATCACAGATACGCAGTATTTT.

J is TRBJ2-3 and V is TRBV21-1; the DNA was not compared with TRBD1, the D call given in the table. TRBV21-1 is marked as a pseudogene. The CDR3 runs to 18 residues. CDR3 DNA sequence: TGTGCCAGCAGCAATCCCCTGTCGTCGGGGGCCTTCACAGATACGCAGTATTTT. It translates to CASSNPLSSGAFTDTQYF.

The gene calls are TRBV5-4 and TRBJ2-5; TRBD1 might be the D (5 bases). CDR3 length: 13 residues. V lost 7 bases, J lost 1 base, and 11 bases lay in between. CDR1 is SGHNT, CDR2 YYREEE, per germline (reference sequence). CDR3 in amino acids: CASGQGFQETQYF. In DNA, the CDR3 is TGTGCCAGCGGCCAGGGATTCCAAGAGACCCAGTACTTC. The full variable domain, completed using reference TRBV5-4 and TRBJ2-5, is ETGVTQSPTHLIKTRGQQVTLRCSSQSGHNTVSWYQQALGQGPQFIFQYYREEENGRGNFPPRFSGLQFPNYSSELNVNALELDDSALYLCASGQGFQETQYFGPGTRLLVL.

This clonotype came up many times. This chain links TRBV5-1 with TRBJ2-1; TRBD2 matches 8 bases. The germline V gene has CDR1 SGHRS and CDR2 YFSETQ. The CDR3 sequence is 16 residues long. J gave up 5 bases and V 1 base, and 8 bases lay outside the gene matches. In DNA form, the CDR3 reads TGCGCCAGCAGCTTGTTTCGGTTGGGACTAGACAATGAGCAGTTCTTC. Translated: CASSLFRLGLDNEQFF.

This sequence joins TRBV3-1 and TRBJ2-2; 9 positions agree with TRBD1. This CDR3 spans 15 amino acids. Germline-derived CDR1 and CDR2 are LGHDT and YNNKEL (reference sequence). The V segment lost 3 bases and the J segment 7 bases; nucleotides outside the gene matches: 6. The CDR3 DNA reads TGTGCCAGCAGCCATGGGACAGGGACCGGCGGGGAGCTGTTTTTT. Encoded protein: CASSHGTGTGGELFF.

This clonotype appeared a few times. The rearrangement uses TRBV20-1 and TRBJ1-2; D perhaps matches TRBD1 (6 bases). Deletions cut 0 bases from V and 7 bases from J, with 18 bases between. This CDR3 has 15 amino acids. Per the germline V gene, CDR1 is DFQATT and CDR2 is SNEGSKA (reference sequence). The DNA for the CDR3 is TGCAGTGCTAGAGATCAGGGGACCTCCTTGGGTGGCTACACCTTC. It codes for CSARDQGTSLGGYTF.

Only a few counts were recorded for this clonotype. The rearrangement joins TRBV15 to TRBJ1-2; no reliable D call. Trimming removed 1 base from V and 6 bases from J, with 24 bases in between. Germline CDR1 is LNHNV and CDR2 is YYDKDF (reference sequence). The CDR3 is 18 residues long. CDR3 sequence reads: CATSRGDRLATRRNGYTF. CDR3 DNA sequence: TGTGCCACCAGCAGAGGTGACCGACTAGCTACAAGGAGGAATGGCTACACCTTC.

The CDR3 bases are TGTGCCAGCACCCTCGAAGGAAGCACAGATACGCAGTATTTT. Translated, it gives CASTLEGSTDTQYF. The chain carries TRBV7-9 and TRBJ2-3; D uncertain. The CDR3 is made up of 14 amino acids. Between the trimmed V and J ends, which lost 7 bases and 0 bases, there was a span of 11 bases. The germline V gene has CDR1 SEHNR and CDR2 FQNEAQ (reference sequence).

The J gene is TRBJ2-5, the V gene TRBV3-1; D may correspond to TRBD1 or TRBD2 (6 bases each). This CDR3 region has 16 residues. Germline CDR1 reads LGHDT; CDR2 reads YNNKEL (reference sequence). V was trimmed by 4 bases and J by 4 bases, leaving 19 bases between them. As DNA, the CDR3 is TGTGCCAGCAGCCCCGGGGGTCAGGGGTACGGAGAGACCCAGTACTTC. Amino acid sequence: CASSPGGQGYGETQYF.

This sequence joins TRBV14 and TRBJ2-7; 7 positions agree with TRBD2. The V gene end was trimmed by 0 bases and the J gene end by 4 bases; junction bases not matched to a gene: 6. Germline V gene lookup returns CDR1 SGHDN and CDR2 FVKESK. The CDR3 sequence is 15 residues long. The CDR3 region has the DNA TGTGCCAGCAGCCAAGAACTAGCGAGGGCATACGAGCAGTACTTC. It translates to CASSQELARAYEQYF.

The chain employs TRBV5-6 and TRBJ1-5; a possible D gene is TRBD1 (6 bases). CDR1 is SGHDT and CDR2 is YYEEEE in the germline V gene. V was cut by 2 bases and J by 3 bases, with 9 bases left in between. The CDR3 length is 14 residues. CDR3 DNA: TGTGCCAGCAGCTTAAGGGGGACCAATCAGCCCCAGCATTTT. It encodes CASSLRGTNQPQHF.

This sequence joins TRBV6-6 and TRBJ1-5; TRBD1 is a possible D gene (6 bases). V was trimmed by 0 bases and J by 4 bases, leaving 10 bases between them. The CDR3 is 15 residues long. Germline lookup yields CDR1 MNHNY and CDR2 SVGAGI (reference sequence). The CDR3 nucleotides read TGTGCCAGCAGTTACTCGACAGGCCTTAATCAGCCCCAGCATTTT. Its protein is CASSYSTGLNQPQHF.

This clonotype has a handful of counts. The chain employs TRBV6-6 and TRBJ1-5; D is uncertain. The germline V gene has CDR1 MNHNY and CDR2 SVGAGI (reference sequence). Trimming shortened V by 8 bases and J by 2 bases, and 16 bases separated the two germline ends. The CDR3 consists of 15 residues. The CDR3 DNA follows: TGTGCCAGCTGTTCAGGTTCACATCGCAATCAGCCCCAGCATTTT. This gives the protein CASCSGSHRNQPQHF.

This clonotype was observed at least ten times. V and J are TRBV7-9 and TRBJ2-7, with 8 bases matching TRBD1. The CDR3 is 16 amino acids. J was trimmed by 3 bases and V by 6 bases; bases with no gene match: 13. Germline V gene lookup returns CDR1 SEHNR and CDR2 FQNEAQ (reference sequence). The CDR3 DNA reads TGTGCCAGCAGTCCCGGACAGGGCCTCGATATCTACGAGCAGTACTTC. Translating it yields CASSPGQGLDIYEQYF.

This clonotype was counted a few times. The chain uses TRBV9 and TRBJ1-5; the D is unclear. Germline CDR1 and CDR2: SGDLS and YYNGEE. This CDR3 has 15 residues. V was trimmed by 0 bases and J by 2 bases, leaving 9 bases between them. CDR3 sequence: CASSVGVFGNQPQHF. As DNA, the CDR3 is TGTGCCAGCAGCGTAGGAGTTTTTGGCAATCAGCCCCAGCATTTT.

Only a few counts were recorded for this clonotype. This chain links TRBV7-2 with TRBJ1-5; TRBD1 agrees at 8 bases. The V gene's germline CDR1 is SGHTA and CDR2 FQGNSA. V lost 5 bases and J lost 9; bases outside the gene matches: 6. The CDR3 consists of 13 residues. The CDR3 nucleotides are TGTGCCAGCAGCGCTAAACAGGGGGGGCCCCAGCATTTT. Amino acid sequence: CASSAKQGGPQHF.

As to this clonotype: Sequence at one end of the junction differs from germline and may be a read error. The chain is built from TRBV24-1 and TRBJ1-2, with D maybe TRBD1 (6 bases). This CDR3 spans 13 amino acids. CDR1 and CDR2 (germline): KGHDR, SFDVKD. CDR3 sequence reads: CATSDSGAGGYTF. The CDR3 coding sequence is TGTGCCACCAGCGATTCAGGGGCCGGAGGCTACACCTTC.

The table lists this clonotype with a few counts. The junction shows a germline mismatch at one end, possibly a read error. J is TRBJ2-1 and V is TRBV7-7; D not resolved. Germline V gene data show CDR1 as SSHAT and CDR2 as FNYEAQ (reference sequence). The CDR3 runs to 14 residues. The CDR3 here is CASSLTGTGNEQFF. CDR3 DNA: TGTGCTAGCAGCCTAACGGGTACCGGGAATGAGCAGTTCTTC.

V gene TRBV7-2 combines with J gene TRBJ2-3; D unresolved. CDR3 size: 15 residues. Germline CDR1 reads SGHTA; CDR2 reads FQGNSA. The ends were cut back, 4 bases at V and 0 bases at J, with 11 bases in the middle. DNA of the CDR3: TGTGCCAGCAGCTCCGTGGAAGGCAGCACAGATACGCAGTATTTT. Residues: CASSSVEGSTDTQYF.

The chain combines TRBV11-2 with TRBJ2-1; D tentatively fits TRBD1 or TRBD2 (6 bases each). The CDR3 consists of 14 residues. The V end was cut by 5 bases, the J end by 5 bases, with 13 bases between. The V gene's germline CDR1 is SGHAT and CDR2 FQNNGV. CDR3 nucleotides: TGTGCCAGCAGCCCACCGGGGGCCAACAATGAGCAGTTCTTC. Translating gives CASSPPGANNEQFF. The whole variable domain, filled in from reference TRBV11-2 and TRBJ2-1, reads EAGVAQSPRYKIIEKRQSVAFWCNPISGHATLYWYQQILGQGPKLLIQFQNNGVVDDSQLPKDRFSAERLKGVDSTLKIQPAKLEDSAVYLCASSPPGANNEQFFGPGTRLTVL.

This clonotype was picked up a small number of times. The J gene is TRBJ2-1, the V gene TRBV30; a possible D gene is TRBD1 (6 bases). V was cut by 0 bases and J by 0 bases, with 12 bases left in between. There are 16 residues in the CDR3. Germline-derived CDR1 and CDR2 are GTSNPN and SVGIG (reference sequence). This CDR3 is CAWSVLRGSSYNEQFF. The DNA for the CDR3 is TGTGCCTGGAGTGTACTGAGGGGGAGCTCCTACAATGAGCAGTTCTTC.

This clonotype was seen once. DNA of the CDR3: TGTGCCAGCAGCCTCATCCTCGGACAGGGAAATTCACCCCTCCACTTT. It encodes CASSLILGQGNSPLHF. The J gene is TRBJ1-6, the V gene TRBV5-6; 8 bases align to TRBD1. V was pared by 4 bases and J by 7 bases, with 10 bases of the junction left unmatched. The CDR3 loop spans 16 amino acids. CDR1 SGHDT and CDR2 YYEEEE come from the germline V gene. Using reference TRBV5-6 and TRBJ1-6 for the parts outside the CDR3, the full variable domain is DAGVTQSPTHLIKTRGQQVTLRCSPKSGHDTVSWYQQALGQGPQFIFQYYEEEERQRGNFPDRFSGHQFPNYSSELNVNALLLGDSALYLCASSLILGQGNSPLHFGNGTRLTVT.

The chain has TRBV5-4 and TRBJ1-1; the D gene is possibly TRBD1 (6 bases). V lost 9 bases to trimming and J lost 0 bases, with 15 bases between them. Per germline, CDR1 SGHNT and CDR2 YYREEE (reference sequence). The CDR3 spans 14 residues. CDR3 region: CANRDIRVNTEAFF. The CDR3 DNA sequence: TGTGCCAACCGGGACATAAGGGTGAACACTGAAGCTTTCTTT.